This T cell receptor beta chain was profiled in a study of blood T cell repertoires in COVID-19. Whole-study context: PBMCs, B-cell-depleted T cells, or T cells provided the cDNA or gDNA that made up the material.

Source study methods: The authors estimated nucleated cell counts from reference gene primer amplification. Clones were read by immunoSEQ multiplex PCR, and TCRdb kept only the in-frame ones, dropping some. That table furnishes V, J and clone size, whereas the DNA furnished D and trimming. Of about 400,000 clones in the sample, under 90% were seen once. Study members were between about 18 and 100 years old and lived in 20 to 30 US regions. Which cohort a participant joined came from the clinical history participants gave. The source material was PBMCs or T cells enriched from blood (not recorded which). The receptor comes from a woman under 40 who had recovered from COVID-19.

In nucleotides, the CDR3 is TGTGCCAGCAGTTCCCCATCCGGTGGCACTGAAGCTTTCTTT. This translates into CASSSPSGGTEAFF. The chain carries TRBV7-9 and TRBJ1-1; D not certain. The V gene's germline CDR1 is SEHNR and CDR2 FQNEAQ (reference sequence). V dropped 6 bases and J dropped 4 bases, with 15 bases sitting between them. This CDR3 spans 14 amino acids.